This T cell receptor beta chain was identified in a study of molecular identifiers for immune sequencing clone quantification. This clonotype was seen a handful of times. Preparation methods for the bulk TCR libraries were those previously described, with listed TCR primers. TCRdb re-analysed the PCR reads in MiXCR, keeping a single row per CDR3 protein. The sample contains hundreds of thousands of distinct CDR3 sequences, about 25% of which appear only once. CDR1 is LGHDT, CDR2 YNNKEL, per germline (reference sequence). V gave up 1 base and J gave up 5 bases, with 17 bases separating them. The CDR3 spans 16 residues.

The chain has TRBV3-1 and TRBJ2-5; TRBD2 might be the D (5 bases). The receptor comes from a human donor in good health. Some libraries in this study had Jurkat cell RNA spiked in. Material: naive CD8+ T cells from blood, with Jurkat cell RNA spiked in. Noted subset: FACS-sorted CD8+CD4-CCR7+CD45RA+ naive T cells. The CDR3 DNA sequence: TGTGCCAGCAGCCAAGCCGAACTAGGTCCAAGGGAGACCCAGTACTTC. Translation gives CASSQAELGPRETQYF.